This is a list of T cell receptor beta chains from one sample in a study of blood T cell repertoires in COVID-19. Sequencing used immunoSEQ multiplex PCR; TCRdb keeps in-frame clones, though not all of them. Of under 250,000 clones detected, around 84% appear once; the ten largest clones hold around 13%. Specimen: peripheral blood. These TCRs come from a human donor in a cohort sampled during active COVID-19. Both conserved end residues are part of each CDR3. Each record gives: V gene, clone size, D gene, J gene, CDR3 protein, CDR3 DNA. The D gene is left open where the match is weak. Clone sizes are given selectively: once, few, many, or a class where the clone is expanded.

>TRBV14|NA|NA|TRBJ2-5
CASSQHGRGTQYF
TGTGCCAGCAGCCAGCACGGAAGGGGGACCCAGTACTTC
>TRBV6-5|NA|TRBD2|TRBJ2-7
CASSYLGGRPYEQYF
TGTGCCAGCAGTTACCTGGGCGGGAGGCCCTACGAGCAGTACTTC
>TRBV10-3|NA|TRBD2|TRBJ2-7
CAISAGGAGYLYEQYF
TGTGCCATCAGTGCGGGAGGGGCGGGGTACCTCTACGAGCAGTACTTC
>TRBV2|NA|NA|TRBJ1-1
CASRLRGENTEAFF
TGTGCCAGCAGACTCCGCGGAGAGAACACTGAAGCTTTCTTT
>TRBV6-5|NA|NA|TRBJ1-5
CASRGGFNSNQPQHF
TGTGCCAGCAGAGGAGGGTTTAATAGCAATCAGCCCCAGCATTTT
>TRBV6-1|NA|NA|TRBJ2-2
CASSEANKNTGELFF
TGTGCCAGCAGTGAAGCCAACAAGAACACCGGGGAGCTGTTTTTT
>TRBV6-5|NA|NA|TRBJ1-1
CASGTTGHNEAFF
TGTGCCAGCGGGACGACAGGACACAATGAAGCTTTCTTT
>TRBV11-2|once|TRBD1|TRBJ2-7
CASRGGTGVLYEQYF
TGTGCCAGCAGGGGAGGGACAGGGGTTCTTTACGAGCAGTACTTC
>TRBV12-3/TRBV12-4|many|NA|TRBJ2-1
CASQGLSANEQFF
TGTGCCAGCCAGGGTCTGAGTGCAAATGAGCAGTTCTTC
>TRBV3-1/TRBV3-2|NA|NA|TRBJ1-1
CASSLRTGSDTEAFF
TGTGCCAGCAGCTTACGAACAGGTTCTGACACTGAAGCTTTCTTT
>TRBV5-4|NA|TRBD2|TRBJ2-3
CASRVAGGGDTQYF
TGTGCCAGCAGAGTAGCGGGGGGAGGGGATACGCAGTATTTT
>TRBV3-1/TRBV3-2|NA|NA|TRBJ2-5
CASSPGRTAQETQYF
TGTGCCAGCAGCCCGGGAAGAACAGCTCAAGAGACCCAGTACTTC
>TRBV19|NA|TRBD2|TRBJ2-7
CASSRLAGVSEQYF
TGTGCCAGTAGCCGACTAGCGGGAGTCTCCGAGCAGTACTTC
>TRBV11-2|NA|NA|TRBJ1-2
CASSSETGFYGYTF
TGTGCCAGCAGCTCCGAGACAGGCTTCTATGGCTACACCTTC
>TRBV11-2|NA|NA|TRBJ2-7
CASSLGQGFFF
TGTGCCAGCAGCTTAGGCCAGGGATTCTTCTTC
>TRBV2|NA|NA|TRBJ1-4
CASKLTGGNEKLFF
TGTGCCAGCAAGTTGACAGGCGGTAATGAAAAACTGTTTTTT
>TRBV7-3|NA|NA|TRBJ1-1
CASSRRGGLTEAFF
TGTGCCAGCAGCAGGCGCGGAGGGCTAACTGAAGCTTTCTTT
>TRBV18|NA|TRBD1|TRBJ1-6
CASAGDRDSPLHF
TGTGCCAGCGCTGGGGACAGGGACTCACCCCTCCACTTT
>TRBV9|NA|NA|TRBJ2-2
CASNREYTGELFF
TGTGCCAGCAACAGGGAGTACACCGGGGAGCTGTTTTTT
>TRBV5-1|NA|TRBD1|TRBJ2-7
CASSLAVLDRGGEQYF
TGCGCCAGCAGCTTGGCAGTATTGGACAGGGGAGGCGAGCAGTACTTC
>TRBV6-1|NA|TRBD2|TRBJ2-3
CASSEIAGRGDTQYF
TGTGCCAGCAGTGAAATAGCGGGAAGGGGAGATACGCAGTATTTT
>TRBV9|NA|TRBD2|TRBJ2-2
CASTPTSGAGELFF
TGTGCCAGCACCCCCACTAGCGGCGCCGGGGAGCTGTTTTTT
>TRBV28|NA|TRBD1|TRBJ1-1
CASSPGGLGTEAFF
TGTGCCAGCAGCCCAGGGGGCTTGGGCACTGAAGCTTTCTTT
>TRBV2|NA|NA|TRBJ1-2
CASGGDYGYTF
TGTGCCAGCGGTGGAGACTATGGCTACACCTTC
>TRBV4-2|NA|NA|TRBJ2-1
CASSQYRVGEQFF
TGTGCCAGCAGCCAGTACAGGGTTGGGGAGCAGTTCTTC
>TRBV4-3|NA|TRBD1|TRBJ2-3
CASSQELRTGEVDTQYF
TGCGCCAGCAGCCAAGAGCTGAGGACAGGGGAGGTAGATACGCAGTATTTT
>TRBV7-9|NA|TRBD1|TRBJ1-3
CASSPISGQGSSNTIYF
TGTGCCAGCAGCCCTATTTCCGGACAGGGTAGTTCGAACACCATATATTTT
>TRBV18|NA|NA|TRBJ1-5
CASSVIVSNQPQHF
TGTGCCAGCTCTGTTATAGTAAGCAATCAGCCCCAGCATTTT
>TRBV9|NA|NA|TRBJ2-1
CASSSLPGDIHEQFF
TGTGCCAGCAGCTCACTCCCGGGGGATATCCATGAGCAGTTCTTC
>TRBV9|NA|TRBD2|TRBJ2-3
CASGKAGLGTDTQYF
TGTGCCAGCGGAAAAGCGGGGTTGGGGACAGATACGCAGTATTTT